These T cell receptor beta chains were read from a single sample in a study of T cell repertoires in aging, cancer and after chemotherapy. A single record per CDR3 protein comes from TCRdb applying MiXCR to the multiplex PCR reads. Among 19,000 or so distinct CDR3 sequences listed, 35% to 40% were seen once. The sample comprised blood. These receptor sequences come from a human donor with a solid tumor. Both conserved end residues are part of each CDR3. Fields, in order: clone size, D gene, J gene, V gene, CDR3 protein, CDR3 DNA. The D gene is left open where the match is weak. Clone sizes are given selectively: once, few, many, or a class where the clone is expanded.

>.|TRBD1|TRBJ1-5|TRBV19
CASNQGVSQPQHF
TGTGCCAGTAACCAGGGGGTTTCCCAGCCCCAGCATTTT
>.|.|TRBJ1-2|TRBV6-2/TRBV6-3
CASSYPEWGYTF
TGTGCCAGCAGTTACCCAGAATGGGGCTACACCTTC
>.|TRBD2|TRBJ2-1|TRBV18
CASSPPGLAQYNEQFF
TGTGCCAGCTCACCACCGGGACTAGCGCAATACAATGAGCAGTTCTTC
>once|TRBD2|TRBJ2-3|TRBV7-9
CASSSGTSGGTDTQYF
TGTGCCAGCAGCTCCGGGACTAGCGGTGGCACAGATACGCAGTATTTT
>few|.|TRBJ1-1|TRBV6-1
CASIRWVEAFF
TGTGCCAGCATAAGGTGGGTAGAAGCTTTCTTT
>few|.|TRBJ2-2|TRBV30
CAWADWERTGELFF
TGTGCCTGGGCAGACTGGGAGAGGACCGGGGAGCTGTTTTTT
>few|.|TRBJ2-4|TRBV30
CACMTGENIQYF
TGTGCCTGTATGACCGGGGAAAACATTCAGTACTTC
>.|.|TRBJ1-5|TRBV10-3
CAISGGVVQPQHF
TGTGCCATCAGTGGGGGGGTCGTCCAGCCCCAGCATTTT
>.|.|TRBJ2-1|TRBV24-1
CATSEPSTGLNEQFF
TGTGCCACCAGTGAGCCAAGTACGGGGTTAAATGAGCAGTTCTTC
>.|.|TRBJ1-1|TRBV6-5
CASTLGPGHHETAEAFF
TGTGCCAGCACCCTGGGACCGGGACACCACGAAACTGCTGAAGCTTTCTTT
>few|.|TRBJ1-1|TRBV29-1
CSVEDAGAGNTEAFF
TGCAGCGTTGAAGATGCAGGGGCCGGGAACACTGAAGCTTTCTTT
>medium-sized|.|TRBJ2-3|TRBV18
CAAKAGMDTQYF
TGTGCCGCGAAGGCCGGGATGGATACGCAGTATTTT
>few|.|TRBJ1-1|TRBV29-1
CSHIRGNTEAFF
TGCAGCCACATCAGGGGGAACACTGAAGCTTTCTTT
>.|.|TRBJ1-5|TRBV12-3/TRBV12-4
CASRHSSNQPQHF
TGTGCCAGCAGGCACAGTAGCAATCAGCCCCAGCATTTT
>.|TRBD2|TRBJ2-2|TRBV29-1
CSAQGTSGGHTGELFF
TGCAGCGCCCAGGGGACTAGCGGGGGGCATACCGGGGAGCTGTTTTTT